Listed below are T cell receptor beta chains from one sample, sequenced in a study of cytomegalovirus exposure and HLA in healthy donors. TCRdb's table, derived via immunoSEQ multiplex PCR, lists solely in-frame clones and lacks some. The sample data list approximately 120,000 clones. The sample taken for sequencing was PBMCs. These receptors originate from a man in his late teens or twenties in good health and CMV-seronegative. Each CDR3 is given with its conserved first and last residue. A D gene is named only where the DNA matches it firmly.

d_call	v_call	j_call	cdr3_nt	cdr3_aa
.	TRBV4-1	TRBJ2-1	TGCGCCAGCAGCCAAGGGGCAGGGAATGGCAATGAGCAGTTCTTC	CASSQGAGNGNEQFF
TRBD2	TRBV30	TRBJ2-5	TGTGCCCGACGGGACTATCCAGAGACCCAGTACTTC	CARRDYPETQYF
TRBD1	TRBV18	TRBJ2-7	TGTGCCAGCTCACTAGGATGGCAGGGGGCAGGAGAGCAGTACTTC	CASSLGWQGAGEQYF
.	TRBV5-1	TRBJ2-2	TGCGCCAGCAGCTTGGGGACGTCAGGGAGGCCCACCGGGGAGCTGTTTTTT	CASSLGTSGRPTGELFF
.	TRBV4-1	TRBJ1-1	TGCGCCAGCAGCCAAGATCGGGTAATGGGCACTGAAGCTTTCTTT	CASSQDRVMGTEAFF
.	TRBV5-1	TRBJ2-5	TGCGCCAGCAGCTTGCCCAACTCGGAGACCCAGTACTTC	CASSLPNSETQYF
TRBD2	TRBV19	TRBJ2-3	TGTGCCAGTAGTATTGGGGCTAGCGGGAGTTCTAGGGCGCAGTATTTT	CASSIGASGSSRAQYF
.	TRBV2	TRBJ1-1	TGTGCCAGCAGTGTTAACCGACAGATCACTGAAGCTTTCTTT	CASSVNRQITEAFF
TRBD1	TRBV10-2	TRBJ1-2	TGCGCCAGCAGAGACAGGGGAACTAACTATGGCTACACCTTC	CASRDRGTNYGYTF
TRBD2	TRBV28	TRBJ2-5	TGTGCCAGTCGGGGACTAGCGGGAGGTCAAGAGACCCAGTACTTC	CASRGLAGGQETQYF
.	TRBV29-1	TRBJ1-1	TGCAGCGTACAGGCAACCCCTATTGAAGCTTTCTTT	CSVQATPIEAFF
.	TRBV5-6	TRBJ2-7	TGTGCCAGCAGCCCGTCGGCAGCGCCCTACGAGCAGTACTTC	CASSPSAAPYEQYF
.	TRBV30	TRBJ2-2	TGTGCCTGGAGTTTATGGACTTCGACCGGGGAGCTGTTTTTT	CAWSLWTSTGELFF
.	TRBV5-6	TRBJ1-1	TGTGCCAGCAGCCCCGGGATTTCGGAAGCTTTCTTT	CASSPGISEAFF
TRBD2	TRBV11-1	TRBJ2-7	TGTGCCAGCAGCTCTAGACTAGCGGGAGATGTCAACGAGCAGTACTTC	CASSSRLAGDVNEQYF
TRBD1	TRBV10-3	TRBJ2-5	TGTGCCATCAGTGAGCCCCGGACAGGTGACCACCAAGAGACCCAGTACTTC	CAISEPRTGDHQETQYF
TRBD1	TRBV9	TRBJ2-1	TGTGCCAGCAGCGTAGAACGGGGACAGGGTTATAATGAGCAGTTCTTC	CASSVERGQGYNEQFF
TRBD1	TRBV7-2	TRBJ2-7	TGTGCCAGCAGCTTAGAGGGACAGTCCTACGAGCAGTACTTC	CASSLEGQSYEQYF
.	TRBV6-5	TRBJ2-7	TGTGCCAGCAGTCCCCGGGACATGTACGAGCAGTACTTC	CASSPRDMYEQYF
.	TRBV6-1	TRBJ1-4	TGTGCCAGCTGGCCCGCAACGGGGGGGGAAAAACTGTTTTTT	CASWPATGGEKLFF
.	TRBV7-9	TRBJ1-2	TGTGCCAGCAGCTTCCCCAATCAATATGGCTACACCTTC	CASSFPNQYGYTF
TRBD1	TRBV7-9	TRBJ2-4	TGTGCCAGCAGCCACGTCGTGGGACAGCGCTTAAACATTCAGTACTTC	CASSHVVGQRLNIQYF
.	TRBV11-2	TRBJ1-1	TGTGCCAGCAGCCGAAGTCAGGGGAACACTGAAGCTTTCTTT	CASSRSQGNTEAFF
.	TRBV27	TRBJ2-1	TGTGCCAGCAGTCGACTAGTCGGTGAGCAGTTCTTC	CASSRLVGEQFF
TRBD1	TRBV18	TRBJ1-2	TGTGCCAGCTCACCTTACTCACAGGGGATGAGTAACTATGGCTACACCTTC	CASSPYSQGMSNYGYTF
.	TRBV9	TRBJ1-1	TGTGCCAGCAGCGTGGCAAGGGGAGGCACTGAAGCTTTCTTT	CASSVARGGTEAFF
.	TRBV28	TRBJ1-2	TGTGCCAGCAGAGAGGGACAAAACTATGGCTACACCTTC	CASREGQNYGYTF
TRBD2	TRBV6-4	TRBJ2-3	TGTGCCAGCAGTGAAGAAGCGGGAGGGCACGGAGATACGCAGTATTTT	CASSEEAGGHGDTQYF
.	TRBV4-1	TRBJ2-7	TGCGCCAGCAGCCCCCCAGGGGTAAGGTTCTACGAGCAGTACTTC	CASSPPGVRFYEQYF
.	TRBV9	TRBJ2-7	TGTGCCAGCCGACCTGATGGGGGCCAGGAGCAGTACTTC	CASRPDGGQEQYF
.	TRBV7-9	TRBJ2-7	TGTGCCAGCACCCCTGGGAGCGGACTGACCTACGAGCAGTACTTC	CASTPGSGLTYEQYF
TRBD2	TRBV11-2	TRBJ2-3	TGTGCCAGCAGCCCGGGACTAGCGCGGGATACGCAGTATTTT	CASSPGLARDTQYF